The 32 T cell receptor beta chains listed next were all sequenced from one sample in a study of shared clonotypes between healthy human individuals. Produced via immunoSEQ multiplex PCR; TCRdb's table is partial and in-frame only. The data show 2 million to 2.5 million clones, with more than 90% seen just once and roughly 0.13% held by the top ten. The sequenced sample was naive CD4+ T cells sorted from blood. Subset given: CD45RA+ positively selected. The receptor source for this set is a man aged 18 to 29 in good health.

J is TRBJ1-4 and V is TRBV7-9; the D gene is possibly TRBD1 (5 bases). This CDR3 has 13 amino acids. Germline lookup yields CDR1 SEHNR and CDR2 FQNEAQ (reference sequence). The ends were cut back, 5 bases at V and 8 bases at J, with 12 bases in the middle. The CDR3: CASSRDLREKLFF. In DNA, the CDR3 is TGTGCCAGCAGCCGGGACTTGAGGGAAAAACTGTTTTTT.

The chain is built from TRBV4-1 and TRBJ2-1; tentative D call: TRBD2 (6 bases). Germline CDR1 MGHRA, CDR2 YSYEKL. V lost 5 bases and J 3 bases, leaving 17 bases between the germline ends. The CDR3 sequence is 16 residues long. The CDR3 region has the DNA TGCGCCAGCAGCTCCGTCCCGGAGGGAAACTACAATGAGCAGTTCTTC. Protein: CASSSVPEGNYNEQFF.

The genes are TRBV4-1 and TRBJ2-7; D remains ambiguous. Trimming removed 1 base at V and 1 base at J, with 11 bases between. CDR1 is MGHRA, CDR2 YSYEKL, per germline. The CDR3 is 15 residues long. In nucleotides, the CDR3 is TGCGCCAGCAGCCAAGGTGGGCGACTTTCCTACGAGCAGTACTTC. Translating gives CASSQGGRLSYEQYF.

The rearrangement links TRBV4-1 to TRBJ2-7, with TRBD2 identical over 10 bases. Germline assignment: CDR1 MGHRA and CDR2 YSYEKL. V lost 0 bases to trimming and J lost 0 bases; unmatched junction nucleotides: 20. CDR3 length: 22 residues. CDR3 nucleotides: TGCGCCAGCAGCCAAGATCAGGGATTAGCGGGGGGCGGCCTCCAAACCTCCTACGAGCAGTACTTC. Its translation is CASSQDQGLAGGGLQTSYEQYF.

The chain has TRBV5-1 and TRBJ2-2; D is ambiguous. The CDR3 is 14 residues long. V was pared by 0 bases and J by 1 base, with 4 bases between. Germline assignment: CDR1 SGHRS and CDR2 YFSETQ. The CDR3 sequence is CASSLVRNTGELFF. Here the CDR3 DNA reads TGCGCCAGCAGCTTGGTCCGGAACACCGGGGAGCTGTTTTTT.

The CDR3 sequence: CASSQPGTGRQGYTF. The CDR3 nucleotides are TGCGCCAGCAGCCAACCCGGGACAGGGAGGCAGGGCTACACCTTC. The V call is TRBV4-3, the J call TRBJ1-2; 9 nucleotides match TRBD1. The CDR3 covers 15 residues. The germline gives CDR1 LGHNA, CDR2 YSLEER. Trimming took 2 bases from V and 8 from J; bases not matched to a gene: 9.

V usage is TRBV7-8 and J usage is TRBJ1-2, with D possibly TRBD1 on 6 matching bases. CDR1 is SGHVS, CDR2 FQNEAQ, per germline. V shed 5 bases and J shed 5 bases, with 15 bases lying between them. The CDR3 spans 14 residues. DNA for the CDR3: TGTGCCAGCAGCGCCGACAGGCCCGGGTATGGCTACACCTTC. It encodes CASSADRPGYGYTF.

This chain uses TRBV18 with TRBJ2-3; D may be TRBD1 (5 bases). The CDR3 loop spans 15 amino acids. Per germline, CDR1 KGHSH and CDR2 LQKENI. Trimming pared 3 bases from V and 0 bases from J, leaving 10 bases between. The CDR3 bases are TGTGCCAGCTCACCCGACAGATCTAGCACAGATACGCAGTATTTT. Amino acid sequence: CASSPDRSSTDTQYF.

The rearrangement uses TRBV10-3 and TRBJ2-2; perhaps TRBD1 as D (7 bases). The CDR3 covers 13 residues. Per the germline V gene, CDR1 is ENHRY and CDR2 is SYGVKD. Trimming shortened V by 6 bases and J by 7 bases, and 12 bases separated the two germline ends. CDR3 DNA: TGTGCCATCAGCAGGGGGACTCTCGGGGAGCTGTTTTTT. It is translated as CAISRGTLGELFF.

The chain recombines TRBV5-3 with TRBJ2-4; weak D call: TRBD2 (6 bases). TRBV5-3 is labeled an ORF, and its function is uncertain. The CDR3 covers 15 residues. V dropped 4 bases and J dropped 1 base, with 12 bases sitting between them. The CDR3 DNA reads TGTGCCAGAAGCGGGGAGGATGGGGCCAAAAACATTCAGTACTTC. Protein product: CARSGEDGAKNIQYF.

The chain carries TRBV30 and TRBJ1-4; TRBD1 aligns across 9 bases. CDR3 length equals 15 residues. Trimming took 0 bases from V and 4 from J; bases not matched to a gene: 3. Germline CDR1 GTSNPN, CDR2 SVGIG (reference sequence). Written as DNA, the CDR3 is TGTGCCTGGAGTGTGGGACAGGGAATTAATGAAAAACTGTTTTTT. It codes for CAWSVGQGINEKLFF. The entire variable domain, with the rest obtained from reference TRBV30 and TRBJ1-4, is as follows: SQTIHQWPATLVQPVGSPLSLECTVEGTSNPNLYWYRQAAGRGLQLLFYSVGIGQISSEVPQNLSASRPQDRQFILSSKKLLLSDSGFYLCAWSVGQGINEKLFFGSGTQLSVL.

J is TRBJ1-2 and V is TRBV4-1; D gene ambiguous. CDR3 length: 17 amino acids. CDR1 is MGHRA and CDR2 is YSYEKL in the germline V gene. Trimming removed 1 base at V and 0 bases at J, with 15 bases between. The CDR3 nucleotides are TGCGCCAGCAGCCAAGGGCCGTCGGCAGGCTCTAACTATGGCTACACCTTC. This codes for CASSQGPSAGSNYGYTF.

The genes are TRBV5-4 and TRBJ1-4, with D maybe TRBD1 (5 bases). The V gene lost 7 bases and the J gene lost 6 bases, with 16 bases spanning the gap. Germline assignment: CDR1 SGHNT and CDR2 YYREEE (reference sequence). The CDR3 spans 14 residues. CDR3 protein: CASSNLGGDEKLFF. In nucleotides, the CDR3 is TGTGCCAGCTCAAACCTGGGGGGGGATGAAAAACTGTTTTTT.

The rearrangement links TRBV20-1 to TRBJ2-5, with D unresolved. The CDR3 is 11 residues long. CDR1 DFQATT and CDR2 SNEGSKA come from the germline V gene (reference sequence). Trimming pared 6 bases from V and 5 bases from J, leaving 10 bases between. CDR3: CSALIGETQYF. As DNA, the CDR3 is TGCAGTGCCCTGATCGGGGAGACCCAGTACTTC.

This chain connects TRBV11-1 to TRBJ2-2; 10 nucleotides line up with TRBD1. The CDR3 totals 16 residues. The V and J ends lost 3 bases and 6 bases, in that order; junction bases with no gene match: 7. The V gene's germline CDR1 is SGHAT and CDR2 FQDESV (reference sequence). The CDR3 DNA sequence: TGTGCCAGCAGCTTGGGGGACAGGGGAAGGGCCGGGGAGCTGTTTTTT. It specifies CASSLGDRGRAGELFF.

V usage is TRBV2 and J usage is TRBJ2-7; no firm D call. Germline CDR1 SNHLY, CDR2 FYNNEI. This CDR3 is built from 12 residues. V lost 8 bases and J lost 6, with 14 bases in between. CDR3 in DNA: TGTGCCAGCGGTTTAGAGTTGGGCGAGCAGTACTTC. It yields the protein CASGLELGEQYF.

CDR3 sequence (DNA): TGTGCCAGCAGCTCTCTGACAGGCTCCTACGAGCAGTACTTC. The encoded protein is CASSSLTGSYEQYF. V and J are TRBV7-9 and TRBJ2-7, with TRBD1 as a possible D gene (6 bases). V gave up 4 bases and J gave up 0 bases, with 10 bases separating them. Germline V gene data show CDR1 as SEHNR and CDR2 as FQNEAQ (reference sequence). The CDR3 has 14 amino acids.

The J gene is TRBJ2-7, the V gene TRBV7-6, with 7 bases that match TRBD2. The CDR3 is made up of 15 amino acids. The V and J ends lost 3 bases and 0 bases, in that order; junction bases with no gene match: 5. Per the germline V gene, CDR1 is SGHVS and CDR2 is FNYEAQ. Here the CDR3 DNA reads TGTGCCAGCAGCTTGGGGGGGGACCCCTCCTACGAGCAGTACTTC. Its protein is CASSLGGDPSYEQYF.

This chain joins TRBV7-6 and TRBJ2-3; 7 bases are a match to TRBD1. This CDR3 has 16 amino acids. CDR1 and CDR2 (germline): SGHVS, FNYEAQ. J lost 1 base, V lost 6 bases, and 10 bases had no gene match. The CDR3 is CASRPRQGLGTDTQYF. The CDR3 DNA is TGTGCCAGCAGGCCTAGACAGGGCTTGGGCACAGATACGCAGTATTTT.

In this sample, this clone turned up once. The chain links TRBV5-5 to TRBJ1-4, with TRBD1 matching 9 bases. After removal of 3 bases from V and 10 bases from J, the junction contained 10 bases not matched to a gene. CDR1 and CDR2 from the germline V gene are SGHKS and YYEKEE (reference sequence). The CDR3 has 15 residues. This chain's CDR3 is CASSSAPGQGGKLFF. The CDR3 bases are TGTGCCAGCAGCTCTGCCCCGGGACAGGGTGGAAAACTGTTTTTT.

Remarks on this clone: Different DNA sequences within this sample yield the same CDR3. This sequence joins TRBV30 and TRBJ2-3; the D gene could be TRBD1 or TRBD2 (6 bases each). V lost 4 bases, J lost 4 bases, and 12 bases lay in between. This CDR3 is built from 13 residues. Germline CDR1 is GTSNPN and CDR2 is SVGIG (reference sequence). The CDR3 region is CAWNRGGPDTQYF. CDR3 in DNA: TGTGCCTGGAATAGAGGGGGGCCAGATACGCAGTATTTT. The variable domain in full, completed from reference TRBV30 and TRBJ2-3, reads SQTIHQWPATLVQPVGSPLSLECTVEGTSNPNLYWYRQAAGRGLQLLFYSVGIGQISSEVPQNLSASRPQDRQFILSSKKLLLSDSGFYLCAWNRGGPDTQYFGPGTRLTVL.

This clone was recorded a few times. V is TRBV11-3 and J is TRBJ2-1; a possible D gene is TRBD2 (6 bases). The CDR3 has 16 residues. The V end lost 0 bases, the J end lost 9 bases, and 18 bases lay between the germline ends. CDR1 and CDR2 (germline): SGHNT, YENEEA. This chain's CDR3 is CASSLDLVGRASEQFF. The CDR3 DNA reads as TGTGCCAGCAGCTTAGATCTGGTCGGGAGAGCGAGTGAGCAGTTCTTC.

The sample holds one count of this clone. V and J are TRBV7-2 and TRBJ1-2; no definite D call. This CDR3 region has 15 residues. Germline loops: CDR1 SGHTA, CDR2 FQGNSA. V was clipped by 0 bases and J by 11 bases, with 19 bases between them. CDR3 sequence (DNA): TGTGCCAGCAGCTTAGCCTCCGACATCGTTAAGAGGTACACCTTC. It translates to CASSLASDIVKRYTF.

The rearrangement joins TRBV27 to TRBJ2-1; 12 nucleotides align to TRBD2. The CDR3 length is 15 residues. V lost 0 bases, J lost 8 bases, and 2 bases stayed unmatched. Germline CDR1 MNHEY, CDR2 SMNVEV (reference sequence). CDR3 coding DNA: TGTGCCAGCAGTTTATCGCTAGCGGGAGGGGATGAGCAGTTCTTC. Its protein product is CASSLSLAGGDEQFF.

The genes are TRBV5-1 and TRBJ1-1; TRBD1 might be the D (5 bases). Trimming removed 4 bases from V and 8 bases from J, with 18 bases in between. The CDR3 loop spans 14 amino acids. CDR1 is SGHRS and CDR2 is YFSETQ in the germline V gene. CDR3 coding DNA: TGCGCCAGCAGCGCCGGCACGGGGCCGGCGGAAGCTTTCTTT. Translation gives CASSAGTGPAEAFF.

Concerning this clone itself: Other nucleotide sequences from this sample produce the same CDR3. The chain couples TRBV29-1 to TRBJ2-5, with D perhaps matching TRBD2 (5 bases). CDR3 length: 12 residues. Germline V gives CDR1 SQVTM, CDR2 ANQGSEA. V lost 3 bases, J lost 4 bases, and 9 bases lay in between. The CDR3 is CSVEGRGETQYF. The CDR3 DNA follows: TGCAGCGTTGAGGGCCGGGGAGAGACCCAGTACTTC.

The chain links TRBV5-6 to TRBJ2-5, with 8 nucleotides matching TRBD1. V dropped 0 bases and J dropped 2; count of bases not matched to a gene: 3. The CDR3 consists of 15 residues. Germline values: CDR1 SGHDT, CDR2 YYEEEE. The DNA of the CDR3 is TGTGCCAGCAGCTTGGGACAGGGGTTACAAGAGACCCAGTACTTC. It translates to CASSLGQGLQETQYF.

The chain is built from TRBV5-1 and TRBJ2-7; D might be TRBD1 (6 bases). Trimming shortened V by 4 bases and J by 4 bases, and 18 bases separated the two germline ends. The CDR3 is 15 amino acids. Germline V gene data show CDR1 as SGHRS and CDR2 as YFSETQ. CDR3 sequence reads: CASSISTGPWYEQYF. The CDR3 DNA is TGCGCCAGCAGCATCTCGACAGGTCCCTGGTACGAGCAGTACTTC.

CDR3: CASSLKVLGDTAYNEQFF. The CDR3 nucleotides read TGCGCCAGCAGCTTGAAAGTTTTAGGGGACACAGCCTACAATGAGCAGTTCTTC. The chain has TRBV5-1 and TRBJ2-1, with D possibly being TRBD1 (6 bases). This CDR3 comprises 18 residues. Trimming took 1 base from V and 2 from J, leaving 19 bases between them. CDR1 is SGHRS, CDR2 YFSETQ, per germline.

The count of this clone is one. The chain combines TRBV5-4 with TRBJ2-7; D remains unclear. CDR1 and CDR2 from the germline V gene are SGHNT and YYREEE (reference sequence). V was shortened by 4 bases and J by 0 bases, with 14 bases between the two germline ends. The CDR3 loop spans 15 amino acids. The CDR3 DNA is TGTGCCAGCAGCACCGGTGGTCTAAGCTCCTACGAGCAGTACTTC. This encodes CASSTGGLSSYEQYF.

The gene calls are TRBV10-1 and TRBJ2-5; TRBD1 matches at 9 bases. The CDR3 runs to 15 residues. V shed 3 bases, J shed 5 bases, and the junction held 7 bases outside the gene matches. Per the germline V gene, CDR1 is WNHNN and CDR2 is SYGVQD (reference sequence). The DNA for the CDR3 is TGCGCCAGCAGTGACCCGGGACAGGGAAGGGAGACCCAGTACTTC. Translated: CASSDPGQGRETQYF.

V usage is TRBV6-1 and J usage is TRBJ1-3, with no clear D. Between the trimmed V and J ends, which lost 2 bases and 2 bases, there was a span of 7 bases. From germline, CDR1 is MNHNS and CDR2 SASEGT. The CDR3 extends over 14 amino acids. DNA for the CDR3: TGTGCCAGCAGTGAAAGGCCAGCTGGAAACACCATATATTTT. Translating it yields CASSERPAGNTIYF.